This is a list of T cell receptor beta chains from one sample in a study of identical twins. TCRdb processed the 5' RACE reads anew with MiXCR; each CDR3 protein has one entry. The sample includes approximately 210,000 distinct CDR3 sequences, around a sixth of them seen just once. The same specimen was also included in a second study, on T cells expressing NK-cell markers.

Material for sequencing was CD8+ T cells sorted from blood. The source of these receptors is a woman aged 18-35 years in good health. Each CDR3 is given with its conserved first and last residue. The D gene is left open where the match is weak. Clone size, where shown, is once, few, many, or a class for clones that have expanded.

J,D,V,size,CDR3,DNA
TRBJ2-5,TRBD1,TRBV7-9,few,CASSRPGQPQETQYF,TGTGCCAGCAGCAGACCGGGACAGCCCCAAGAGACCCAGTACTTC
TRBJ2-1,.,TRBV6-1,few,CASSDSLALGWNNEQFF,TGTGCCAGCAGTGATTCACTGGCCCTAGGATGGAACAATGAGCAGTTCTTC
TRBJ2-7,.,TRBV11-2,.,CASSYLGNSYEQYF,TGTGCCAGCAGCTACCTTGGCAACTCCTACGAGCAGTACTTC
TRBJ2-5,.,TRBV28,.,CASSYTRGGTVETQYF,TGTGCCAGCAGCTATACTAGGGGTGGGACCGTGGAGACCCAGTACTTC
TRBJ1-2,.,TRBV27,.,CASGTFQEGVYGYTF,TGTGCCAGCGGTACCTTCCAAGAGGGGGTCTATGGCTACACCTTC
TRBJ2-1,.,TRBV12-3/TRBV12-4,many,CASSIGVQSSYNEQFF,TGTGCCAGTTCAATCGGGGTTCAGTCGTCCTACAATGAGCAGTTCTTC
TRBJ2-1,TRBD2,TRBV10-3,.,CAIKGRERGGDEQFF,TGTGCCATCAAAGGGCGCGAGCGGGGGGGGGATGAGCAGTTCTTC
TRBJ2-5,.,TRBV2,.,CASSEAAGTQYF,TGTGCCAGCAGTGAAGCTGCAGGGACCCAGTACTTC
TRBJ2-1,.,TRBV7-9,few,CASSRPGPYNEQFF,TGTGCCAGCTCTCGACCGGGCCCTTACAATGAGCAGTTCTTC
TRBJ2-7,.,TRBV19,.,CASSISGWGEQYF,TGTGCCAGTAGTATCTCAGGCTGGGGCGAGCAGTACTTC
TRBJ2-3,.,TRBV27,few,CASRGVGTQYF,TGTGCCAGCAGGGGGGTCGGGACGCAGTATTTT
TRBJ1-1,TRBD1,TRBV6-1,.,CASGLRPGQTEAFF,TGTGCCAGCGGGCTACGACCGGGACAGACTGAAGCTTTCTTT
TRBJ1-1,TRBD1,TRBV19,.,CASSPRGETEAFF,TGTGCCAGTAGTCCCAGGGGGGAGACTGAAGCTTTCTTT
TRBJ1-1,.,TRBV6-1,.,CASSTFGLYTEAFF,TGTGCCAGCAGCACCTTCGGACTTTACACTGAAGCTTTCTTT
TRBJ2-7,.,TRBV20-1,few,CSVRGEFYEQYF,TGCAGTGTAAGGGGGGAGTTCTACGAGCAGTACTTC
TRBJ2-1,.,TRBV25-1,.,CASSEEGLNEQFF,TGTGCCAGCAGTGAAGAAGGGCTCAATGAGCAGTTCTTC
TRBJ2-3,TRBD1,TRBV28,.,CASSPTGNAIGTDTQYF,TGTGCCAGCAGTCCGACAGGGAACGCCATTGGCACAGATACGCAGTATTTT
TRBJ1-2,.,TRBV20-1,many,CSARVGRELNGYTF,TGCAGTGCCCGAGTAGGGAGGGAGTTGAATGGCTACACCTTC
TRBJ2-1,TRBD2,TRBV14,.,CASSQRLAGVNEQFF,TGTGCCAGCAGCCAACGACTAGCGGGAGTCAATGAGCAGTTCTTC
TRBJ2-3,.,TRBV3-1,.,CASSQEGGRSTDTQYF,TGTGCCAGCAGCCAAGAGGGGGGCCGAAGCACAGATACGCAGTATTTT
TRBJ2-5,TRBD2,TRBV12-3/TRBV12-4,.,CASSLGSGRGQETQYF,TGTGCCAGCAGTTTAGGTAGCGGGAGGGGGCAAGAGACCCAGTACTTC
TRBJ1-5,TRBD1,TRBV19,.,CASRQGVKPQHF,TGTGCCAGTAGGCAGGGGGTCAAGCCCCAGCATTTT
TRBJ2-3,.,TRBV5-1,few,CASSPVEAAASTDTQYF,TGCGCCAGCAGCCCCGTCGAGGCAGCGGCTAGCACAGATACGCAGTATTTT
TRBJ1-2,.,TRBV10-2,.,CASSDRDGYTF,TGCGCCAGCAGTGACAGGGATGGCTACACCTTC